Presented here are 28 T cell receptor beta chains from one specimen sequenced in a study of T-cell reconstitution after alpha-beta-depleted transplantation in children. Researchers prepared the TCRbeta library using unique molecular identifiers, the study reports. From the PCR reads, TCRdb called clonotypes with MiXCR, one entry per CDR3 protein. This table has around 580,000 distinct CDR3 sequences, 27% appearing once. The sequenced sample was PBMCs, obtained before TCRalphabeta/CD19-depleted stem cell transplant. The receptors come from a boy under two years old with Wiskott-Aldrich syndrome, due to receive a stem cell transplant.

The table lists this clonotype with a few counts. Written as DNA, the CDR3 is TGTGCCAGCAGTTTATTTGCGGGGTACGAGCAGTACTTC. The encoded protein is CASSLFAGYEQYF. This chain joins TRBV28 and TRBJ2-7, with TRBD2 as a possible D gene (6 bases). CDR1 is MDHEN and CDR2 is SYDVKM in the germline V gene. The CDR3 runs to 13 residues. V was cut by 1 base and J by 4 bases, with 8 bases left in between.

The V call is TRBV5-1, the J call TRBJ2-7, with 9 nucleotides matching TRBD2. V shed 7 bases and J 2 bases; nucleotides not matched to a gene: 7. Germline CDR1 SGHRS, CDR2 YFSETQ. This CDR3 has 14 residues. CDR3: CASSWAGGPYEQYF. CDR3 nucleotide sequence: TGCGCCAGCTCATGGGCGGGAGGGCCCTACGAGCAGTACTTC.

This clonotype has more than one count but fewer than ten. The J gene is TRBJ2-7, the V gene TRBV5-5, with a tentative D call TRBD1 (5 bases). Germline-derived CDR1 and CDR2 are SGHKS and YYEKEE (reference sequence). The V gene lost 0 bases and the J gene lost 3 bases, with 13 bases spanning the gap. The CDR3 contains 15 residues. Here the CDR3 reads CASSLENTGLYEQYF. The CDR3 nucleotides are TGTGCCAGCAGCTTGGAAAATACAGGCCTCTACGAGCAGTACTTC.

The chain employs TRBV5-1 and TRBJ2-1, with D unclear. This CDR3 has 14 residues. The V gene's germline CDR1 is SGHRS and CDR2 YFSETQ. Deletions cut 2 bases from V and 7 bases from J, with 13 bases between. CDR3 nucleotide sequence: TGCGCCAGCAGCTTAAAAGGCCTTCCTAATGAGCAGTTCTTC. Translated: CASSLKGLPNEQFF.

This clonotype turned up a few times. The chain links TRBV20-1 to TRBJ2-1, with 7 nucleotides matching TRBD1. CDR3 length: 13 amino acids. V gave up 3 bases and J gave up 8 bases; unmatched junction bases: 7. CDR1 is DFQATT and CDR2 is SNEGSKA in the germline V gene (reference sequence). The CDR3 DNA sequence: TGCAGTGCTAGGTTGACAGGGAGCCATGAGCAGTTCTTC. Protein sequence: CSARLTGSHEQFF.

The V gene is TRBV29-1, the J gene TRBJ1-2; D is unresolved. V was shortened by 1 base and J by 6 bases, with 6 bases between the two germline ends. Germline assignment: CDR1 SQVTM and CDR2 ANQGSEA. The CDR3 has 11 amino acids. CDR3 region: CSVEARNGYTF. In DNA, the CDR3 is TGCAGCGTTGAAGCCAGGAATGGCTACACCTTC. Full variable domain (missing parts from reference TRBV29-1 and TRBJ1-2): SAVISQKPSRDICQRGTSLTIQCQVDSQVTMMFWYRQQPGQSLTLIATANQGSEATYESGFVIDKFPISRPNLTFSTLTVSNMSPEDSSIYLCSVEARNGYTFGSGTRLTVV.

The V gene is TRBV10-3, the J gene TRBJ2-3; D is perhaps TRBD2 (6 bases). Per the germline V gene, CDR1 is ENHRY and CDR2 is SYGVKD. CDR3 length: 17 residues. Trimming shortened V by 6 bases and J by 1 base, and 20 bases separated the two germline ends. The CDR3 DNA sequence: TGTGCCATCAGCGGGTCCCCGGGACTCCAAGGCACAGATACGCAGTATTTT. Protein sequence: CAISGSPGLQGTDTQYF.

V is TRBV5-1 and J is TRBJ2-1, with D hard to call. CDR3 length: 15 amino acids. Germline V CDR1 and CDR2: SGHRS, YFSETQ. The V end was cut by 1 base, the J end by 5 bases, with 13 bases between. CDR3 bases: TGCGCCAGCAGCTTGTATGAGCGATTAAACAATGAGCAGTTCTTC. Translating it yields CASSLYERLNNEQFF. The whole variable domain, filled in from reference TRBV5-1 and TRBJ2-1, reads KAGVTQTPRYLIKTRGQQVTLSCSPISGHRSVSWYQQTPGQGLQFLFEYFSETQRNKGNFPGRFSGRQFSNSRSEMNVSTLELGDSALYLCASSLYERLNNEQFFGPGTRLTVL.

This clonotype was counted between two and nine times. V gene TRBV3-1 combines with J gene TRBJ2-1; either TRBD1 or TRBD2 may fit D (6 bases each). CDR3 length: 15 amino acids. Germline lookup yields CDR1 LGHDT and CDR2 YNNKEL (reference sequence). V dropped 0 bases and J dropped 4 bases, with 10 bases sitting between them. CDR3 sequence reads: CASSQEGGRYNEQFF. The CDR3 DNA sequence: TGTGCCAGCAGCCAAGAGGGGGGCCGTTACAATGAGCAGTTCTTC.

This clonotype has just a few counts. This chain uses TRBV5-1 with TRBJ1-4; TRBD1 aligns across 8 bases. The CDR3 consists of 15 residues. Germline CDR1 SGHRS, CDR2 YFSETQ. V shed 5 bases, J shed 6 bases, and the junction held 9 bases outside the gene matches. CDR3 sequence reads: CASRRAGGVDEKLFF. In DNA form, the CDR3 reads TGCGCCAGCAGACGAGCAGGGGGCGTCGATGAAAAACTGTTTTTT.

V and J are TRBV5-1 and TRBJ2-3; the D gene is possibly TRBD1 (5 bases). The CDR3 sequence is 16 residues long. Deletions cut 2 bases from V and 3 bases from J, with 16 bases between. Germline CDR1 SGHRS, CDR2 YFSETQ. The CDR3 region has the DNA TGCGCCAGCAGCTTTGGGCTGAAGGGGTTGACAGATACGCAGTATTTT. Translation: CASSFGLKGLTDTQYF. The complete variable domain, with remaining parts taken from reference TRBV5-1 and TRBJ2-3, reads KAGVTQTPRYLIKTRGQQVTLSCSPISGHRSVSWYQQTPGQGLQFLFEYFSETQRNKGNFPGRFSGRQFSNSRSEMNVSTLELGDSALYLCASSFGLKGLTDTQYFGPGTRLTVL.

J is TRBJ2-1 and V is TRBV5-1, with 8 bases lining up with TRBD2. CDR1 is SGHRS and CDR2 is YFSETQ in the germline V gene. V lost 4 bases and J lost 6; bases outside the gene matches: 6. The CDR3 length is 14 residues. As DNA, the CDR3 is TGCGCCAGCAGCCCCGGGACTAGGGGCAATGAGCAGTTCTTC. Encoded protein: CASSPGTRGNEQFF.

There are a few counts of this clonotype. J is TRBJ2-7 and V is TRBV21-1. TRBV21-1 counts as a pseudogene. The CDR3 contains 12 residues. CDR3 in DNA: TGTGCCAGGTGGCGAGAGTCCTACGAGCAGTACTTC. It yields the protein CARWRESYEQYF.

This chain links TRBV20-1 with TRBJ2-7; D remains unclear. This CDR3 region has 11 residues. The V end was cut by 1 base, the J end by 5 bases, with 6 bases between. Germline V gene data show CDR1 as DFQATT and CDR2 as SNEGSKA (reference sequence). The DNA for the CDR3 is TGCAGTGCTAGAGGTATAGACGAGCAGTACTTC. Translation: CSARGIDEQYF.

V gene TRBV7-2 combines with J gene TRBJ2-1, with 14 positions matching TRBD2. V was clipped by 1 base and J by 9 bases; unmatched bases: 5. The CDR3 spans 16 residues. Germline CDR1 is SGHTA and CDR2 is FQGNSA. The CDR3 DNA sequence: TGTGCCAGCAGCTTAGTCGGGACTAGCGGGAGTAGTGAGCAGTTCTTC. It specifies CASSLVGTSGSSEQFF.

In this sample, this clonotype turned up a few times. The chain couples TRBV18 to TRBJ2-2; D gene ambiguous. Germline V lookup: CDR1 KGHSH, CDR2 LQKENI. Trimming removed 2 bases from V and 6 bases from J, with 16 bases in between. This CDR3 is built from 16 residues. The CDR3: CASSPGVAVYPGELFF. The CDR3 region has the DNA TGTGCCAGCTCACCAGGAGTAGCAGTGTATCCCGGGGAGCTGTTTTTT.

This clonotype was counted between two and nine times. CDR3: CASSLEGGVFGGGHNEQFF. CDR3 nucleotide sequence: TGTGCCAGCAGCTTAGAAGGGGGCGTGTTCGGAGGTGGGCACAATGAGCAGTTCTTC. The chain has TRBV7-9 and TRBJ2-1; TRBD1 agrees at 7 bases. Losses at the gene ends were 1 base for V and 5 bases for J; bases not matched to a gene: 17. Germline CDR1 and CDR2: SEHNR and FQNEAQ (reference sequence). The CDR3 has 19 residues.

This clonotype was counted only a few times. This chain joins TRBV7-3 and TRBJ2-2; D may match TRBD1 or TRBD2 (5 bases each). This CDR3 has 14 amino acids. Germline values: CDR1 SGHTA, CDR2 FQGTGA. V lost 5 bases and J 2 bases, leaving 9 bases between the germline ends. The DNA of the CDR3 is TGTGCCAGCAGCCGGGACGGTAACACCGGGGAGCTGTTTTTT. Amino acids: CASSRDGNTGELFF.

This clonotype showed up just a few times. The gene calls are TRBV12-3 or TRBV12-4 and TRBJ2-1, with 7 bases that match TRBD2. V lost 6 bases to trimming and J lost 10 bases; unmatched junction nucleotides: 15. The CDR3 is 15 residues long. The CDR3 DNA sequence: TGTGCCAGCAGACTTGGTACGGGAGGCCCAGGGGAGCAGTTCTTC. Encoded protein: CASRLGTGGPGEQFF.

The DNA for the CDR3 is TGTGCCAGTAGTATGGGGGTTATCACTGAAGCTTTCTTT. Encoded protein: CASSMGVITEAFF. The chain recombines TRBV19 with TRBJ1-1, with D tentatively TRBD1 (5 bases). V was clipped by 3 bases and J by 4 bases, with 9 bases between them. This CDR3 has 13 amino acids. The V gene's germline CDR1 is LNHDA and CDR2 SQIVND (reference sequence).

This clonotype was observed a handful of times. The V call is TRBV2, the J call TRBJ2-1; D ambiguous. Germline V gene data show CDR1 as SNHLY and CDR2 as FYNNEI. The V end was cut by 7 bases, the J end by 9 bases, with 13 bases between. This CDR3 comprises 12 residues. CDR3 nucleotides: TGTGCCAGCATGGGGTTCACGGGTGAGCAGTTCTTC. The encoded protein is CASMGFTGEQFF.

The chain combines TRBV14 with TRBJ1-1, with TRBD1 as a possible D gene (6 bases). The CDR3 is 15 residues long. The germline V and J ends were trimmed by 1 base and 1 base, with 10 bases remaining between them. Germline lookup yields CDR1 SGHDN and CDR2 FVKESK. Written as DNA, the CDR3 is TGTGCCAGCAGCCAAGTGTTCAGGGGGAACACTGAAGCTTTCTTT. Protein product: CASSQVFRGNTEAFF.

There are a few counts of this clonotype. V usage is TRBV20-1 and J usage is TRBJ2-1; D is perhaps TRBD2 (6 bases). The V gene lost 3 bases and the J gene lost 10 bases, with 13 bases spanning the gap. This CDR3 comprises 12 residues. From germline, CDR1 is DFQATT and CDR2 SNEGSKA (reference sequence). CDR3 sequence: CSASNRGKEQFF. In nucleotides, the CDR3 is TGCAGTGCTAGTAATCGCGGGAAGGAGCAGTTCTTC.

The chain joins TRBV5-1 to TRBJ2-7, with 12 nucleotides matching TRBD2. The length of the CDR3 is 18 residues. The germline gives CDR1 SGHRS, CDR2 YFSETQ. J was trimmed by 2 bases and V by 0 bases; bases with no gene match: 9. The CDR3 DNA follows: TGCGCCAGCAGCTTGGGACTAGCGGGAGAGGCGTCGACCTACGAGCAGTACTTC. This translates into CASSLGLAGEASTYEQYF.

As to this clonotype: A read error may produce the germline difference seen at one junction end. CDR3 bases: TGTGCCATCAGTGGACCGACGAAACACACCATAAATTTT. It encodes CAISGPTKHTINF. The chain couples TRBV10-3 to TRBJ1-3; no clear D. This CDR3 spans 13 amino acids. The V gene's germline CDR1 is ENHRY and CDR2 SYGVKD.

This clonotype was recorded a few times. This rearrangement joins TRBV2 to TRBJ1-3; D unresolved. The CDR3 consists of 15 residues. V was pared by 3 bases and J by 1 base, with 10 bases between. Germline V CDR1 and CDR2: SNHLY, FYNNEI. For the CDR3, the DNA is TGTGCCAGCAGTGAGGACCTCCGGTCTGGAAACACCATATATTTT. It is translated as CASSEDLRSGNTIYF.

V and J are TRBV5-6 and TRBJ2-1; D remains ambiguous. The CDR3 contains 12 residues. The germline V gene encodes CDR1 SGHDT and CDR2 YYEEEE. V dropped 2 bases and J dropped 2 bases, with 2 bases sitting between them. This CDR3 reads CASSFAYNEQFF. Written as DNA, the CDR3 is TGTGCCAGCAGCTTCGCCTACAATGAGCAGTTCTTC. Full variable domain (outside the CDR3, taken from reference TRBV5-6 and TRBJ2-1): DAGVTQSPTHLIKTRGQQVTLRCSPKSGHDTVSWYQQALGQGPQFIFQYYEEEERQRGNFPDRFSGHQFPNYSSELNVNALLLGDSALYLCASSFAYNEQFFGPGTRLTVL.

The rearrangement uses TRBV20-1 and TRBJ1-5; 8 bases match TRBD1. V trimming: 0 bases; J trimming: 7 bases; junction bases outside the gene matches: 2. CDR1 is DFQATT, CDR2 SNEGSKA, per germline (reference sequence). The CDR3 covers 13 residues. CDR3 region: CSARDTGGQPQHF. The CDR3 DNA sequence: TGCAGTGCTAGAGATACAGGGGGACAGCCCCAGCATTTT.